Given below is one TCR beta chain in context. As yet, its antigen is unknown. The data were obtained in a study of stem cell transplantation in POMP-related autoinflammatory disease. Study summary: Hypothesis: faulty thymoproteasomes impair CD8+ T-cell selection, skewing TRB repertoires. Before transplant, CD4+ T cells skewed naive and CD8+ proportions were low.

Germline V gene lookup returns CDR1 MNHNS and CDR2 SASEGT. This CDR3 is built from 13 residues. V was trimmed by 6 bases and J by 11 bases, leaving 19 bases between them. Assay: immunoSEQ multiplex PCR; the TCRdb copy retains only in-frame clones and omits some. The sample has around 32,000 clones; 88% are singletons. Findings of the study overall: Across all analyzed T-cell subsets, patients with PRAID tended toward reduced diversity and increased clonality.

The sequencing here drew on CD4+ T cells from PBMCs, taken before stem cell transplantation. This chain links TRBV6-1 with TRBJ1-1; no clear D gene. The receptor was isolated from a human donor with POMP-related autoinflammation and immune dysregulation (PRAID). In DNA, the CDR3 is TGTGCCAGCAGCCTCAGGACGGCAGGTCTCGCTTTCTTT. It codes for CASSLRTAGLAFF.